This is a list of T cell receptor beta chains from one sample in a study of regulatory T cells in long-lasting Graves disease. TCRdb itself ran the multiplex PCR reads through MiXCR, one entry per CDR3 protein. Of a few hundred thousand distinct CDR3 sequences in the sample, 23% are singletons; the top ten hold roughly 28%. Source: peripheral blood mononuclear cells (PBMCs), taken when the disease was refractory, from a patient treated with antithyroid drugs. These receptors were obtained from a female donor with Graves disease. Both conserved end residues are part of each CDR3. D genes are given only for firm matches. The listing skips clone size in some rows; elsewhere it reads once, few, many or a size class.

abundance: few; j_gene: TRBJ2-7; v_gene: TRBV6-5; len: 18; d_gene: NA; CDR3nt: TGTGCCAGCAGTTACAGTCCACCCCGACAGGACAGCTCCTACGAGCAGTACTTC; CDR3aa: CASSYSPPRQDSSYEQYF
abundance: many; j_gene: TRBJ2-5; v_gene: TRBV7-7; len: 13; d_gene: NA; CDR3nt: TGTGCTAGCAGCCATTTGCCCGCAGAGACCCAGTACTTC; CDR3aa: CASSHLPAETQYF
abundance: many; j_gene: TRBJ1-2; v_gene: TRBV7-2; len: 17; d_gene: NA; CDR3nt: TGTGCCAGCAGCTTAGAGGTGGCAGTTTCCTATTTCTATGGCTACACCTTC; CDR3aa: CASSLEVAVSYFYGYTF
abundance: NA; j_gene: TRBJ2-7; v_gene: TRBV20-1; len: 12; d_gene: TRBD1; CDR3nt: TGCAGTGCTTGGACAGGGGCCTACGAGCAGTACTTC; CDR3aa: CSAWTGAYEQYF
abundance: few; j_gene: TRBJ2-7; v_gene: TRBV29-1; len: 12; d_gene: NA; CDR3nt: TGCAGCGTTGGACTAACGGCGTGGGAGCAGTACTTC; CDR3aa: CSVGLTAWEQYF
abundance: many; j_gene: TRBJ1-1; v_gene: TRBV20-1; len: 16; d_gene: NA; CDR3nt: TGCAGTGGTGCTGTGAACGTGGGAAGAATGAACACTGAAGCTTTCTTT; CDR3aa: CSGAVNVGRMNTEAFF
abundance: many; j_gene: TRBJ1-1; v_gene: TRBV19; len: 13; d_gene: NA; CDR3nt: TGTGCCAGTAGTTGGGCGTTGAACACTGAAGCTTTCTTT; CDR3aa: CASSWALNTEAFF
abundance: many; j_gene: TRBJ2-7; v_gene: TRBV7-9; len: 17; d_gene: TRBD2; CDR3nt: TGTGCCAGCAGCCTCCCGTGGCTAGCGGGAGTGACATACGAGCAGTACTTC; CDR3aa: CASSLPWLAGVTYEQYF
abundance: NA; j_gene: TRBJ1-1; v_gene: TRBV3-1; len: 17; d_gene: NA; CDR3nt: TGTGCCAGCAGCCAAGATCCAGTTGGGGATATCGGCACTGAAGCTTTCTTT; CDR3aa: CASSQDPVGDIGTEAFF
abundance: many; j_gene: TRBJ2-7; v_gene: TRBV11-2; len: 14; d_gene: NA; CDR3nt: TGTGCCAGCAGCACGGAATTCGGAGTCGGCGAGCAGTACTTC; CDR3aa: CASSTEFGVGEQYF
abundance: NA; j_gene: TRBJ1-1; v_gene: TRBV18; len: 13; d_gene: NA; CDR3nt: TGTGCCAGCTCACCACGGGCAGCCTCTGAAGCTTTCTTT; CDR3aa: CASSPRAASEAFF
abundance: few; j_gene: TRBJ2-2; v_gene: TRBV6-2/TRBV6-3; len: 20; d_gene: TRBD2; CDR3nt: TGTGCCAGCAGTTACAGGACTAGCGGGAGGCCTCAGCGGGGGACCGGGGAGCTGTTTTTT; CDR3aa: CASSYRTSGRPQRGTGELFF
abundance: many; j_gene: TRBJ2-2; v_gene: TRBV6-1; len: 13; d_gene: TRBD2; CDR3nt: TGTGCCAGCAGGCCTAGCGGGAGTGGGGAGCTGTTTTTT; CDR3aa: CASRPSGSGELFF
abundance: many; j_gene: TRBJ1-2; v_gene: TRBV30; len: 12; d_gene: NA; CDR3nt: TGTGCCTGGACTCGGGGGATCGGTGGCTACACCTTC; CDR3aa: CAWTRGIGGYTF
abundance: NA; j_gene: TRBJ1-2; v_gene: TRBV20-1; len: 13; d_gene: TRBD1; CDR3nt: TGCAGTGCTCCGGGACAGGGGCTCTATGGCTACACCTTC; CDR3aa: CSAPGQGLYGYTF
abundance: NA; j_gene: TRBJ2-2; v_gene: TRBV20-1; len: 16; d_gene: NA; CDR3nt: TGCAGTGCGCCTGACCCCACGAGGGAGAGGACCGGGGAGCTGTTTTTT; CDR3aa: CSAPDPTRERTGELFF
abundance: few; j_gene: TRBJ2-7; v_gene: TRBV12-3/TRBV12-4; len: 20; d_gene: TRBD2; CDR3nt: TGTGCCAGCAGTTTGCGGGGGGGAACTACTGCTCCCCTTAGAAACTACGAGCAGTACTTC; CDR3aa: CASSLRGGTTAPLRNYEQYF
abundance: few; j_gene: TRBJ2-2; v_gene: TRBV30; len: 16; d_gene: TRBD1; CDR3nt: TGTGCCTGGAGAGAAAGCGACAGGGGATACACCGGGGAGCTGTTTTTT; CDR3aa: CAWRESDRGYTGELFF
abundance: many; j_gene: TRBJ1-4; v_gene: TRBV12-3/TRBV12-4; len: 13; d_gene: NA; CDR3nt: TGTGCCAGCAGTGCACAGCTTAATGAAAAACTGTTTTTT; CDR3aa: CASSAQLNEKLFF
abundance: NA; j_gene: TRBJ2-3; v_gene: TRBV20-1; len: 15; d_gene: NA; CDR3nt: TGCAGTGCATATGACACCATCACCGACACAGATACGCAGTATTTT; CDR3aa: CSAYDTITDTDTQYF
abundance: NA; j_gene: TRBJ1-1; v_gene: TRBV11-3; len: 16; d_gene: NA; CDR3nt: TGTGCCAGCAGCGCCGGGACGGGGAAAAGGGACACTGAAGCTTTCTTT; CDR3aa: CASSAGTGKRDTEAFF
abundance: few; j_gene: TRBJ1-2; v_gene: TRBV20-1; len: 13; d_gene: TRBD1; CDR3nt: TGCAGTGCTGCGACAGGGTTTGGTTATGGCTACACCTTC; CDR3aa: CSAATGFGYGYTF
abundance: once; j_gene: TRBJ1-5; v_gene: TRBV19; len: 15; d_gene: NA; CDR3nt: TGTGCCAGTTCCCACCAACACTTGGGTAATCAGCCCCAGCATTTT; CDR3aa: CASSHQHLGNQPQHF
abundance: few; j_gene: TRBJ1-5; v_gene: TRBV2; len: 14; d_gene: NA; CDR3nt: TGTGCCAGCTCCGAAGGGGTCGGCAATCAGCCCCAGCATTTT; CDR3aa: CASSEGVGNQPQHF
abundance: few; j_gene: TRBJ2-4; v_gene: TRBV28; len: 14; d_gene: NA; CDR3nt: TGTGCCAGCAGTTTATTCGCGACCAAAAACATTCAGTACTTC; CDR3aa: CASSLFATKNIQYF
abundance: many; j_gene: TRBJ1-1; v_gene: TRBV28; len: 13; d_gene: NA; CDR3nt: TGTGCCAGCAGTTTGAGGGGGGTGGGCGAAGCTTTCTTT; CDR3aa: CASSLRGVGEAFF
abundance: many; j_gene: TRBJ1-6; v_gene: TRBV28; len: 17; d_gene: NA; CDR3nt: TGTGCCAGCAGGTTAAATTTGGCGGGCTCCTATAATTCACCCCTCCACTTT; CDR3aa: CASRLNLAGSYNSPLHF
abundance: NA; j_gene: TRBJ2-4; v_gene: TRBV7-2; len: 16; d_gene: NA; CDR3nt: TGTGCCAGCAGCTTAGGGGCGGGACTAGCCAAAAACATTCAGTACTTC; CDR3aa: CASSLGAGLAKNIQYF
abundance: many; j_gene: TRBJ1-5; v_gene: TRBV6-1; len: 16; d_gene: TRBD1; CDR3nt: TGTGCCAGCAGACCTGGACAGGGCGGTAGCAATCAGCCCCAGCATTTT; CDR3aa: CASRPGQGGSNQPQHF
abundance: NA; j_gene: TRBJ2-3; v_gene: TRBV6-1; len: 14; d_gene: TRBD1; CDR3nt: TGTGCCAGCAGTCGGACAGGGGCGACAGATACGCAGTATTTT; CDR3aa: CASSRTGATDTQYF
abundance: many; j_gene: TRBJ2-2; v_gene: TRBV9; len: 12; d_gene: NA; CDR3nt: TGTGCCAGCAGCGTAGTCGCCGGGGAGCTGTTTTTT; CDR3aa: CASSVVAGELFF
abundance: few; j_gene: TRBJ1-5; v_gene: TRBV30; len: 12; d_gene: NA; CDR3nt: TGTGCCTGGAATTTTCCGGATCAGCCCCAGCATTTT; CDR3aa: CAWNFPDQPQHF
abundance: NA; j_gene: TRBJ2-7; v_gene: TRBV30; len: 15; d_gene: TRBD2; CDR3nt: TGTGCCTGGAGTGATTGGCGGGGGGGATCCTACGAGCAGTACTTC; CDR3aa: CAWSDWRGGSYEQYF
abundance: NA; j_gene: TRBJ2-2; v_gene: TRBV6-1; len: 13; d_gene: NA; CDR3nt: TGTGCCAGCAGTGAATGGCGCACCGGGGAGCTGTTTTTT; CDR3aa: CASSEWRTGELFF
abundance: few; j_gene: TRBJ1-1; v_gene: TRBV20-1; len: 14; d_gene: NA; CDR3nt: TGCAGTGCTAGCCCGGGACGCCCACGGGCTGAAGCTTTCTTT; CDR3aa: CSASPGRPRAEAFF
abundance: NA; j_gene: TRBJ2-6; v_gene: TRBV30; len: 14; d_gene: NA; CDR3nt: TGTGCCTGGTGGGTAGACTCTGGGGCCAACGTCCTGACTTTC; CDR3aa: CAWWVDSGANVLTF
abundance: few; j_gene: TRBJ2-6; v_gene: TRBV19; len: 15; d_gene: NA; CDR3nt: TGTGCCAGTAGCGTTGGGGTCCTTGGGGCCAACGTCCTGACTTTC; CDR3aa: CASSVGVLGANVLTF
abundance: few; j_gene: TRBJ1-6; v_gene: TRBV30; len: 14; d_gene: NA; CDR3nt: TGTGCCTGGAGTGGCTACATGCCTAATTCACCCCTCCACTTT; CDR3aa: CAWSGYMPNSPLHF
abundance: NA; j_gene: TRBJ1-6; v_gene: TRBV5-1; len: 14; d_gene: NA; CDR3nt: TGCGCCAGCAGCTTGGCCCCGGACGGTTCACCCCTCCACTTT; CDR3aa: CASSLAPDGSPLHF
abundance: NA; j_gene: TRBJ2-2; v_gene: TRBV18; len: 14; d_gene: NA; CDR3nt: TGTGCCAGCTCACCAGGGGACGGCACCGGGGAGCTGTTTTTT; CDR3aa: CASSPGDGTGELFF
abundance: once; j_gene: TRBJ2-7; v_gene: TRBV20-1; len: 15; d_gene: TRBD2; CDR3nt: TGCAGTGCTAGGCTTCTAGCGGGAGTGTCCTACGAGCAGTACTTC; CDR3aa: CSARLLAGVSYEQYF
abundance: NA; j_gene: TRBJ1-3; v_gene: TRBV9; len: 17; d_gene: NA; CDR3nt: TGTGCCAGCAGCGTAAGCCCGGCAGGGAGCTCTGGAAACACCATATATTTT; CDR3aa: CASSVSPAGSSGNTIYF
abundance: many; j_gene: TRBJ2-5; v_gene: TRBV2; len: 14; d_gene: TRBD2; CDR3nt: TGTGCCAGCAGAGGGACTAGCGGGAAGAAGACCCAGTACTTC; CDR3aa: CASRGTSGKKTQYF
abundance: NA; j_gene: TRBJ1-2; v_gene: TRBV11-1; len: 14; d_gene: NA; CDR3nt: TGTGCCAGCAGCTCGGAGGGGCGAAACTATGGCTACACCTTC; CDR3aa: CASSSEGRNYGYTF
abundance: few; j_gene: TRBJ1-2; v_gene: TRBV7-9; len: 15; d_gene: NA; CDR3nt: TGTGCCAGCGGGTACACGGACAGAGCTAACTATGGCTACACCTTC; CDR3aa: CASGYTDRANYGYTF
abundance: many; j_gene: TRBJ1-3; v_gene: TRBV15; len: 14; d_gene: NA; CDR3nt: TGTGCCACCAGCAGAGGGTTGAATGGAAACACCATATATTTT; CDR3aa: CATSRGLNGNTIYF
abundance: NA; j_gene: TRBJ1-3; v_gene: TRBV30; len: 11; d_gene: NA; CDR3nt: TGTGCCTGGAATGGGGGAAACACCATATATTTT; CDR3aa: CAWNGGNTIYF
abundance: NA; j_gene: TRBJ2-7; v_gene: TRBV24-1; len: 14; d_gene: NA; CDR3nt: TGTGCCACCAGTGACCCGACTACCCCCTACGAGCAGTACTTC; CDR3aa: CATSDPTTPYEQYF
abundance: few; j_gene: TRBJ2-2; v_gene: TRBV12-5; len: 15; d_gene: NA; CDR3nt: TGTGCTAGTGGGTTCCGGGACCGACGAACCGGGGAGCTGTTTTTT; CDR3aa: CASGFRDRRTGELFF
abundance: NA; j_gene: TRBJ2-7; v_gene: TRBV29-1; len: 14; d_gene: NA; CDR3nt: TGCAGCGCTTCAACCGGGACATGGGCCTACGAGCAGTACTTC; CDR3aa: CSASTGTWAYEQYF
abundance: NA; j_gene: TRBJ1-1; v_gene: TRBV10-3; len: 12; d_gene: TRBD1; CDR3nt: TGTGCCACCGCGACAGGGGGCACTGAAGCTTTCTTT; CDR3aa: CATATGGTEAFF
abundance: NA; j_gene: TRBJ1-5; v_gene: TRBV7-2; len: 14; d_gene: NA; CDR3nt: TGTGCCAGCAGCCAAGGGGGGTTCAATCAGCCCCAGCATTTT; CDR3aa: CASSQGGFNQPQHF